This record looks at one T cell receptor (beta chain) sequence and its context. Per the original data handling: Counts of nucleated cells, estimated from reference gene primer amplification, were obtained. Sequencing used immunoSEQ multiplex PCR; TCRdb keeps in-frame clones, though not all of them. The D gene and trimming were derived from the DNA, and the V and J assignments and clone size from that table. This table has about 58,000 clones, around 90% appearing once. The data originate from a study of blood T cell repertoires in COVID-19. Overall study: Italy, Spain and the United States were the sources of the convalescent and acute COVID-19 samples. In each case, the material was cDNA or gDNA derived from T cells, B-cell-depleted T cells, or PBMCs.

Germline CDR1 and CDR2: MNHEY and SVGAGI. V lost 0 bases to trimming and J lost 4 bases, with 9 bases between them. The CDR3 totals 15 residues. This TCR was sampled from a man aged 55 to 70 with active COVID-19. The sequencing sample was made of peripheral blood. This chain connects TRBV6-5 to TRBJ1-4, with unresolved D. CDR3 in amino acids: CASSYSYSGNEKLFF. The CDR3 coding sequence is TGTGCCAGCAGTTACTCTTACTCCGGTAATGAAAAACTGTTTTTT.